A selection of T cell receptor beta chains follows, all from one sample in a study of human T cells and chemical hapten exposure. TCRdb redid the calling of the RACE reads with MiXCR, one entry per CDR3 protein. The profile shows tens of thousands of distinct CDR3 sequences, approximately 8% of them singletons. Sequenced material: whole blood, taken in connection with sensitization to the hapten diphenylcyclopropenone (DPC). All receptors derive from a woman aged 25 to 39 with alopecia areata. Some clones in this sample may be carry-over from other donors' samples. The CDR3 runs from the conserved cysteine through the conserved F or W. Fields, in order: J gene, clone size, D gene, V gene, CDR3 protein, CDR3 DNA. A D gene is named only where the DNA matches it firmly. Clone size is shown for a subset of rows, as once, few, many or a class of expanded clone.

J: TRBJ1-2; size: few; D: .; V: TRBV11-2; CDR3: CASSLSQVGYGYTF; DNA: TGTGCCAGCAGCTTAAGTCAGGTCGGCTATGGCTACACCTTC
J: TRBJ1-1; size: many; D: .; V: TRBV12-3/TRBV12-4; CDR3: CASSKLPLNTEAFF; DNA: TGTGCCAGCAGTAAGCTACCCCTAAACACTGAAGCTTTCTTT
J: TRBJ1-2; size: .; D: TRBD1; V: TRBV5-4; CDR3: CASSPYGTGAPSYGYTF; DNA: TGTGCCAGCAGCCCTTACGGGACAGGGGCCCCGAGCTATGGCTACACCTTC
J: TRBJ1-5; size: .; D: .; V: TRBV27; CDR3: CASGGRGDAAQHF; DNA: TGTGCCAGCGGAGGGAGGGGAGACGCGGCCCAGCATTTT
J: TRBJ1-2; size: few; D: .; V: TRBV12-3/TRBV12-4; CDR3: CASSFKDIRGYTF; DNA: TGTGCCAGCAGTTTTAAGGACATTAGGGGCTACACCTTC
J: TRBJ1-5; size: .; D: TRBD1; V: TRBV6-2/TRBV6-3; CDR3: CASIDDTYDRGRDQPQHF; DNA: TGTGCCAGCATCGATGACACCTATGACAGGGGGCGGGATCAGCCCCAGCATTTT
J: TRBJ2-3; size: .; D: .; V: TRBV7-8; CDR3: CASSLSLPFGGPLDTQYF; DNA: TGTGCCAGCAGCTTATCTCTCCCGTTCGGGGGTCCACTAGATACGCAGTATTTT
J: TRBJ2-1; size: many; D: .; V: TRBV29-1; CDR3: CSVVAFNVHNEQFF; DNA: TGCAGCGTTGTAGCGTTCAACGTCCACAATGAGCAGTTCTTC
J: TRBJ1-1; size: .; D: .; V: TRBV20-1; CDR3: CSARDSRGPVTGAEAFF; DNA: TGCAGTGCTAGAGATTCCCGGGGGCCAGTAACGGGGGCTGAAGCTTTCTTT
J: TRBJ1-5; size: .; D: .; V: TRBV25-1; CDR3: CASSESNQPQHF; DNA: TGTGCCAGCAGTGAATCAAATCAGCCCCAGCATTTT
J: TRBJ1-3; size: .; D: .; V: TRBV5-1; CDR3: CASSQGTADSGNTIYF; DNA: TGCGCCAGCAGCCAAGGGACGGCCGACTCTGGAAACACCATATATTTT
J: TRBJ2-3; size: few; D: .; V: TRBV5-1; CDR3: CASSWGPPDTQYF; DNA: TGCGCCAGCAGCTGGGGACCACCAGATACGCAGTATTTT
J: TRBJ2-2; size: .; D: TRBD1; V: TRBV6-5; CDR3: CASSYGTGIPGELFF; DNA: TGTGCCAGCAGTTACGGGACAGGGATCCCCGGGGAGCTGTTTTTT
J: TRBJ2-3; size: .; D: .; V: TRBV20-1; CDR3: CSAIQDGTSTSTDTQYF; DNA: TGCAGTGCTATTCAAGACGGGACTTCCACTAGCACAGATACGCAGTATTTT
J: TRBJ2-5; size: many; D: TRBD2; V: TRBV29-1; CDR3: CSVDRRGASETQYF; DNA: TGCAGCGTTGATAGGCGGGGGGCATCGGAGACCCAGTACTTC
J: TRBJ1-2; size: .; D: .; V: TRBV12-3/TRBV12-4; CDR3: CASRDRRYGYTF; DNA: TGTGCCAGCAGAGATAGGAGGTATGGCTACACCTTC
J: TRBJ2-3; size: many; D: .; V: TRBV20-1; CDR3: CSASPGQGYSDTQYF; DNA: TGCAGTGCTAGTCCAGGGCAGGGGTATTCAGATACGCAGTATTTT
J: TRBJ2-3; size: many; D: TRBD2; V: TRBV4-2; CDR3: CASSPGTSGSSTDTQYF; DNA: TGTGCCAGCAGCCCAGGAACTAGCGGCTCTAGCACAGATACGCAGTATTTT
J: TRBJ2-7; size: many; D: TRBD2; V: TRBV7-9; CDR3: CASNMGRGGDEQYF; DNA: TGTGCCAGCAACATGGGGCGGGGGGGCGACGAGCAGTACTTC
J: TRBJ1-4; size: few; D: .; V: TRBV18; CDR3: CASSLNGGEKLFF; DNA: TGTGCCAGCTCACTAAACGGAGGTGAAAAACTGTTTTTT
J: TRBJ2-3; size: few; D: TRBD2; V: TRBV20-1; CDR3: CSASDPSRGGARDTQYF; DNA: TGCAGTGCTAGTGACCCTTCTCGCGGGGGGGCCCGAGATACGCAGTATTTT
J: TRBJ1-1; size: many; D: .; V: TRBV9; CDR3: CASSVEQNTEAFF; DNA: TGTGCCAGCAGCGTAGAACAGAACACTGAAGCTTTCTTT
J: TRBJ1-2; size: .; D: .; V: TRBV30; CDR3: CAWSSGFSYGYTF; DNA: TGTGCCTGGAGCTCGGGGTTCTCCTATGGCTACACCTTC
J: TRBJ2-7; size: .; D: TRBD1; V: TRBV6-5; CDR3: CASSYRDSHEQYF; DNA: TGTGCCAGCAGTTACCGGGACAGTCACGAGCAGTACTTC
J: TRBJ2-3; size: .; D: TRBD2; V: TRBV5-1; CDR3: CASSLGTSGPRDTQYF; DNA: TGCGCCAGCAGCTTGGGGACTAGCGGCCCGCGGGATACGCAGTATTTT
J: TRBJ2-6; size: .; D: TRBD1; V: TRBV18; CDR3: CASSLGQGEANVLTF; DNA: TGTGCCAGCTCACTGGGACAGGGAGAGGCCAACGTCCTGACTTTC
J: TRBJ1-1; size: many; D: .; V: TRBV12-3/TRBV12-4; CDR3: CASSLIKNTEAFF; DNA: TGTGCCAGCAGTTTAATTAAGAACACTGAAGCTTTCTTT
J: TRBJ2-7; size: many; D: .; V: TRBV12-3/TRBV12-4; CDR3: CASSSRGGYEQYF; DNA: TGTGCCAGCAGTTCCCGTGGGGGGTACGAGCAGTACTTC
J: TRBJ2-5; size: .; D: .; V: TRBV6-5; CDR3: CASSRDRGETQYF; DNA: TGTGCCAGCAGCCGCGACAGAGGGGAGACCCAGTACTTC
J: TRBJ2-7; size: many; D: .; V: TRBV6-5; CDR3: CASSMEGNGAYEQYF; DNA: TGTGCCAGCAGTATGGAGGGAAATGGGGCCTACGAGCAGTACTTC
J: TRBJ2-7; size: .; D: .; V: TRBV6-6; CDR3: CASSPTRPYEQYF; DNA: TGTGCCAGCAGCCCGACAAGGCCTTACGAGCAGTACTTC
J: TRBJ1-5; size: few; D: TRBD1; V: TRBV6-1; CDR3: CASSADRGPGQPQHF; DNA: TGTGCCAGCAGCGCGGACAGGGGGCCGGGTCAGCCCCAGCATTTT
J: TRBJ2-1; size: many; D: TRBD2; V: TRBV29-1; CDR3: CSAPGTSGGSPYNEQFF; DNA: TGCAGCGCCCCCGGGACTAGCGGGGGGTCACCTTACAATGAGCAGTTCTTC
J: TRBJ1-1; size: many; D: .; V: TRBV7-2; CDR3: CASSLAPGITEAFF; DNA: TGTGCCAGCAGCTTAGCTCCCGGGATCACTGAAGCTTTCTTT
J: TRBJ2-1; size: .; D: .; V: TRBV27; CDR3: CASSLKPANEQFF; DNA: TGTGCCAGCAGTTTAAAACCGGCCAATGAGCAGTTCTTC
J: TRBJ2-2; size: many; D: .; V: TRBV12-3/TRBV12-4; CDR3: CASSSRWELFF; DNA: TGTGCCAGCAGCTCCAGGTGGGAGCTGTTTTTT
J: TRBJ1-4; size: many; D: .; V: TRBV20-1; CDR3: CSARDSSIGKLFF; DNA: TGCAGTGCTAGAGATAGCAGTATAGGAAAACTGTTTTTT
J: TRBJ2-3; size: many; D: .; V: TRBV20-1; CDR3: CSARVASTDTQYF; DNA: TGCAGTGCTAGGGTAGCTAGCACAGATACGCAGTATTTT
J: TRBJ1-5; size: many; D: TRBD1; V: TRBV4-2; CDR3: CASSQELKGGGNQPQHF; DNA: TGTGCCAGCAGCCAAGAGTTAAAAGGGGGCGGCAATCAGCCCCAGCATTTT
J: TRBJ2-5; size: few; D: .; V: TRBV5-1; CDR3: CASAKGQETQYF; DNA: TGCGCCAGCGCAAAGGGGCAAGAGACCCAGTACTTC